These T cell receptor beta chains were read from a single sample in a study of beta chain features in type 1 diabetes. TCRdb keeps only in-frame clones here, not all; method: immunoSEQ multiplex PCR. Altogether 350,000 to 450,000 clones are present, approximately 15% being singletons, with the ten largest covering about 0.018%. Sequencing was done on a sample of naive CD4+ T cells from blood. These receptors originate from a woman between 18 and 30 years old in good health. Both conserved end residues are part of each CDR3. The D gene is left open where the match is weak. Size is stated for part of the rows, as once, few or many counts, or as a class when the clone is expanded.

d_gene,abundance,v_gene,j_gene,CDR3aa,CDR3nt
.,.,TRBV14,TRBJ1-1,CASSQDLLGTEAFF,TGTGCCAGCAGCCAAGATCTACTAGGGACTGAAGCTTTCTTT
.,few,TRBV30,TRBJ1-1,CAWSLRRREAFF,TGTGCCTGGAGTTTGCGGCGGCGTGAAGCTTTCTTT
TRBD2,.,TRBV5-1,TRBJ2-5,CASSLGTSGAQETQYF,TGCGCCAGCAGCCTCGGGACTAGCGGGGCACAAGAGACCCAGTACTTC
TRBD1,.,TRBV15,TRBJ2-1,CATSRDFGQGINEQFF,TGTGCCACCAGCAGAGATTTCGGACAGGGGATCAATGAGCAGTTCTTC
TRBD2,.,TRBV5-1,TRBJ2-1,CASTPLAGGSYNEQFF,TGCGCCAGCACCCCTTTAGCGGGAGGGTCCTACAATGAGCAGTTCTTC
TRBD1,.,TRBV5-4,TRBJ2-5,CASSGWTGAAQETQYF,TGTGCCAGCAGCGGTTGGACAGGGGCGGCCCAAGAGACCCAGTACTTC
TRBD1,few,TRBV5-1,TRBJ1-4,CASSLGQQNEKLFF,TGCGCCAGCAGCCTGGGACAGCAGAATGAAAAACTGTTTTTT
TRBD2,.,TRBV6-5,TRBJ2-2,CASRSTSVNTGELFF,TGTGCCAGCAGGTCGACTAGCGTTAACACCGGGGAGCTGTTTTTT
.,.,TRBV6-1,TRBJ2-1,CASSEDGRNGRRFF,TGTGCCAGCAGTGAAGATGGTAGGAACGGGAGAAGGTTCTTC
TRBD1,few,TRBV27,TRBJ1-2,CASGTGLGYTF,TGTGCCAGCGGGACAGGACTAGGCTACACCTTC
.,few,TRBV11-2,TRBJ2-3,CASGGVGARTDTQYF,TGTGCCAGCGGTGGAGTGGGGGCCCGCACAGATACGCAGTATTTT
.,.,TRBV28,TRBJ1-2,CASSPQGNGYTF,TGTGCCAGCAGTCCTCAGGGGAATGGCTACACCTTC
TRBD1,.,TRBV7-2,TRBJ2-7,CASSPPGQYFEQYF,TGTGCCAGCAGCCCCCCGGGACAGTATTTCGAGCAGTACTTC
.,.,TRBV7-2,TRBJ1-2,CASSPRTVNYGYTF,TGTGCCAGCAGCCCCCGGACAGTTAACTATGGCTACACCTTC
.,.,TRBV5-1,TRBJ1-4,CASSLVRMEEKLFF,TGCGCCAGCAGCTTGGTTCGGATGGAGGAAAAACTGTTTTTT
TRBD2,.,TRBV2,TRBJ2-5,CASGRLAGGLETQYF,TGTGCCAGCGGACGACTAGCGGGAGGGTTGGAGACCCAGTACTTC
TRBD1,few,TRBV28,TRBJ2-7,CASRTGGPDYEQYF,TGTGCCAGCAGGACAGGGGGCCCGGATTACGAGCAGTACTTC
TRBD1,.,TRBV30,TRBJ2-5,CAWTGTGFRKTQYF,TGTGCCTGGACCGGGACAGGGTTTCGGAAGACCCAGTACTTC
.,few,TRBV11-1,TRBJ2-3,CASSSRLVGTQYF,TGTGCCAGCAGCTCTAGACTAGTCGGGACGCAGTATTTT
TRBD2,few,TRBV18,TRBJ2-7,CASSPETSGSYEQYF,TGTGCCAGCTCACCTGAGACTAGCGGCTCCTACGAGCAGTACTTC
TRBD2,few,TRBV7-9,TRBJ2-5,CASSLRLAVLSDETQYF,TGTGCCAGCAGCCTACGACTAGCGGTCCTGTCGGATGAGACCCAGTACTTC
TRBD2,few,TRBV9,TRBJ2-1,CASSVLGLAGVHEQFF,TGTGCCAGCAGCGTCCTTGGGCTAGCGGGAGTCCATGAGCAGTTCTTC
.,.,TRBV7-8,TRBJ1-2,CASSLEEGRSGYTF,TGTGCCAGCAGCTTAGAGGAGGGGAGATCTGGCTACACCTTC
TRBD1,.,TRBV28,TRBJ1-2,CASSLGTVYGYTF,TGTGCCAGCAGTTTAGGGACAGTCTATGGCTACACCTTC
TRBD1,few,TRBV7-9,TRBJ2-3,CASREQGADTQYF,TGTGCCAGCAGAGAGCAGGGGGCAGATACGCAGTATTTT
TRBD1,few,TRBV27,TRBJ2-1,CASSVYRGLGEQFF,TGTGCCAGCAGTGTATACAGGGGGCTCGGTGAGCAGTTCTTC
.,.,TRBV14,TRBJ2-7,CASSQLPGQGDDEQYF,TGTGCCAGCAGCCAACTGCCCGGGCAGGGTGACGACGAGCAGTACTTC
TRBD1,.,TRBV5-1,TRBJ2-7,CASTRGITSYEQYF,TGCGCCAGCACCAGGGGGATTACTTCCTACGAGCAGTACTTC
TRBD2,few,TRBV12-5,TRBJ2-1,CASDLGTSVF,TGTGCTAGCGATCTCGGGACTAGCGTCTTC
TRBD2,.,TRBV4-1,TRBJ2-1,CASSRGTSGYNEQFF,TGCGCCAGCAGCCGAGGGACTAGCGGGTACAATGAGCAGTTCTTC
TRBD1,few,TRBV29-1,TRBJ2-7,CSVEVGQGSREQYF,TGCAGCGTTGAAGTGGGACAGGGGAGTCGGGAGCAGTACTTC
.,few,TRBV15,TRBJ2-7,CATSRDPSASYEQYF,TGTGCCACCAGCAGAGATCCTAGCGCCTCCTACGAGCAGTACTTC
.,few,TRBV7-2,TRBJ2-5,CASSLAATERETQYF,TGTGCCAGCAGCTTAGCCGCGACAGAGAGGGAGACCCAGTACTTC
TRBD1,few,TRBV5-1,TRBJ1-1,CASTGQGMAEAFF,TGCGCCAGCACTGGACAGGGGATGGCTGAAGCTTTCTTT
TRBD1,.,TRBV28,TRBJ1-2,CASILSGGDGYTF,TGTGCCAGCATCCTCTCAGGGGGCGATGGCTACACCTTC
.,few,TRBV6-1,TRBJ2-5,CASRRSSEETQYF,TGTGCCAGCAGGAGATCCTCGGAGGAGACCCAGTACTTC
.,few,TRBV18,TRBJ2-1,CASSPLSRGDGNEQFF,TGTGCCAGCTCACCACTGTCCAGGGGCGACGGCAATGAGCAGTTCTTC
TRBD2,.,TRBV14,TRBJ2-1,CASSQEVTSGRGIVGQFF,TGTGCCAGCAGCCAAGAGGTGACTAGCGGCAGGGGGATCGTAGGGCAGTTCTTC
TRBD2,.,TRBV5-1,TRBJ2-1,CASSSTLSGRVSEQFF,TGCGCCAGCAGCTCCACCTTGAGCGGGAGGGTCAGTGAGCAGTTCTTC
.,.,TRBV5-1,TRBJ2-7,CASSDLAGLVYEQYF,TGCGCCAGCAGCGACTTGGCAGGGCTGGTGTACGAGCAGTACTTC
TRBD1,few,TRBV28,TRBJ2-5,CASSLIRNRGETQYF,TGTGCCAGCAGTTTAATAAGGAACAGGGGTGAGACCCAGTACTTC
.,.,TRBV15,TRBJ1-2,CATSRGPGSNDGYTF,TGTGCCACCAGCAGAGGACCGGGATCTAACGATGGCTACACCTTC
TRBD2,few,TRBV30,TRBJ2-7,CAWKELAVSYEQYF,TGTGCCTGGAAGGAACTAGCGGTTTCCTACGAGCAGTACTTC
.,few,TRBV29-1,TRBJ2-2,CSVDTGRGFAGELFF,TGCAGCGTTGACACTGGCAGGGGCTTCGCCGGGGAGCTGTTTTTT
.,.,TRBV11-1,TRBJ2-5,CASSQAVVQETQYF,TGTGCCAGCAGCCAAGCGGTAGTTCAAGAGACCCAGTACTTC
.,few,TRBV29-1,TRBJ1-1,CSVHLGLSMNTEAFF,TGCAGCGTCCACCTGGGGCTTAGCATGAACACTGAAGCTTTCTTT
.,.,TRBV6-1,TRBJ2-6,CASSRPGANVLTF,TGTGCCAGCAGCCGTCCTGGGGCCAACGTCCTGACTTTC
TRBD2,.,TRBV6-4,TRBJ2-3,CASSVGRGSDTQYF,TGTGCCAGCAGTGTCGGGAGGGGGAGTGATACGCAGTATTTT
.,few,TRBV7-3,TRBJ2-6,CASSSPGDRLSGANVLTF,TGTGCCAGCAGTTCCCCCGGAGACAGGCTTTCTGGGGCCAACGTCCTGACTTTC
.,few,TRBV29-1,TRBJ2-7,CSVDLGSFQYF,TGCAGCGTTGATTTGGGCTCTTTCCAGTACTTC
TRBD1,few,TRBV9,TRBJ1-2,CASSSEGTGAFGYTF,TGTGCCAGCAGCTCCGAAGGGACAGGAGCTTTCGGCTACACCTTC
.,.,TRBV30,TRBJ2-7,CAWSGYNYEQYF,TGTGCCTGGAGTGGATACAACTACGAGCAGTACTTC
TRBD1,.,TRBV23-1,TRBJ2-6,CASSQGGQGQGSSGANVLTF,TGCGCCAGCAGTCAAGGGGGTCAGGGACAGGGGAGCTCTGGGGCCAACGTCCTGACTTTC
TRBD1,.,TRBV25-1,TRBJ1-4,CASSRQGVGKLFF,TGTGCCAGCAGCAGACAGGGAGTGGGAAAACTGTTTTTT
TRBD1,few,TRBV9,TRBJ2-3,CASKQGATDTQYF,TGTGCCAGCAAACAGGGGGCGACAGATACGCAGTATTTT
TRBD2,few,TRBV18,TRBJ2-3,CASSPVAGVVDTQYF,TGTGCCAGCTCACCAGTGGCGGGAGTGGTAGATACGCAGTATTTT